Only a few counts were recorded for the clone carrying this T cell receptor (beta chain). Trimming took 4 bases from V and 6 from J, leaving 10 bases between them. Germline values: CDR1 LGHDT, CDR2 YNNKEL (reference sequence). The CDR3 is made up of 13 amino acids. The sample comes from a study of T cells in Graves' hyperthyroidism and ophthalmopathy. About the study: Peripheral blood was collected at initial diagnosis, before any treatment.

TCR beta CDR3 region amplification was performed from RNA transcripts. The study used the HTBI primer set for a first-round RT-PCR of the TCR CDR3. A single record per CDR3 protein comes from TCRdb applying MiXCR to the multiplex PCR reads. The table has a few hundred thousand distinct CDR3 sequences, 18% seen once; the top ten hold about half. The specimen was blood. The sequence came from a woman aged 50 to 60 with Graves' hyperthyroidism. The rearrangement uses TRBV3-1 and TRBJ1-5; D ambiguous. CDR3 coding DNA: TGTGCCAGCAGCCCTGGGCCGACTCAGCCCCAGCATTTT. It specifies CASSPGPTQPQHF.